These 9 T cell receptor beta chains came from one sample sequenced in a study of shared clonotypes between healthy human individuals. TCRdb's table, derived via immunoSEQ multiplex PCR, lists solely in-frame clones and lacks some. The table lists over 400,000 clones, more than 95% of them singletons. Sequenced input: naive CD4+ T cells sorted from blood. The subset denotes: CD45RA+ positively selected. The receptors come from a woman aged 25 to 45 in good health.

The chain employs TRBV18 and TRBJ1-5; D is uncertain. Deletions cut 3 bases from V and 3 bases from J, with 9 bases between. This CDR3 spans 14 amino acids. Germline V gene sequence: CDR1 KGHSH, CDR2 LQKENI. This CDR3 reads CASSPSTANQPQHF. The CDR3 DNA reads TGTGCCAGCTCACCGTCTACAGCCAATCAGCCCCAGCATTTT.

The chain has TRBV18 and TRBJ2-7; D might be TRBD1 or TRBD2, each matching 6 bases. Trimming took off 1 base at V and 7 bases at J, with 14 bases between the two ends. CDR1 and CDR2 (germline): KGHSH, LQKENI. The CDR3 extends over 14 amino acids. The DNA for the CDR3 is TGTGCCAGCTCACCACGAGACGGGGGCGGAGAGCAGTACTTC. Translation: CASSPRDGGGEQYF.

The CDR3 coding sequence is TGTGCCAGCAGTTACTCGAGGCGGCAGCCCCAGCATTTT. It specifies CASSYSRRQPQHF. The J gene is TRBJ1-5, the V gene TRBV6-5; D remains ambiguous. The V end was cut by 0 bases, the J end by 7 bases, with 7 bases between. Germline lookup yields CDR1 MNHEY and CDR2 SVGAGI. The CDR3 runs to 13 residues.

The V call is TRBV7-2, the J call TRBJ2-7; D call uncertain. The CDR3 is made up of 14 amino acids. V lost 2 bases and J 0 bases, leaving 8 bases between the germline ends. Germline V gene data show CDR1 as SGHTA and CDR2 as FQGNSA. CDR3 loop: CASSLRRSSYEQYF. In DNA, the CDR3 is TGTGCCAGCAGCTTACGACGCAGCTCCTACGAGCAGTACTTC.

This chain uses TRBV19 with TRBJ1-2; tentative D call: TRBD1 (6 bases). This CDR3 comprises 15 residues. Deletions cut 6 bases from V and 3 bases from J, with 17 bases between. Germline V gene sequence: CDR1 LNHDA, CDR2 SQIVND (reference sequence). The CDR3 region is CASRTGHADDYGYTF. In nucleotides, the CDR3 is TGTGCCAGTAGGACAGGACACGCGGACGACTATGGCTACACCTTC.

There are a few counts of this clone. Other DNA sequences in the same sample also yield this CDR3. CDR3 protein: CASSLTYEQYF. The DNA for the CDR3 is TGTGCCAGCAGTTTGACCTACGAGCAGTACTTC. The chain is built from TRBV28 and TRBJ2-7; D gene unclear. This CDR3 is 11 amino acids long. V lost 3 bases to trimming and J lost 2 bases, with 2 bases between them. Germline-derived CDR1 and CDR2 are MDHEN and SYDVKM.

J is TRBJ2-7 and V is TRBV7-2; TRBD2 matches 10 bases. The germline V gene has CDR1 SGHTA and CDR2 FQGNSA. This CDR3 region has 16 residues. The V segment lost 2 bases and the J segment 4 bases; nucleotides outside the gene matches: 8. CDR3: CASSLLASGSVYEQYF. CDR3 DNA: TGTGCCAGCAGCTTACTCGCTAGCGGGAGTGTGTACGAGCAGTACTTC.

The rearrangement uses TRBV6-6 and TRBJ1-1; D is unclear. The germline V gene encodes CDR1 MNHNY and CDR2 SVGAGI (reference sequence). V shed 7 bases and J shed 2 bases, with 11 bases lying between them. The CDR3 has 13 amino acids. As DNA, the CDR3 is TGTGCCAGCACCCAGCTGGGTAACACTGAAGCTTTCTTT. Translating it yields CASTQLGNTEAFF.

The V gene is TRBV30, the J gene TRBJ1-5; weak D call: TRBD1 (5 bases). The CDR3 totals 13 residues. V was shortened by 4 bases and J by 6 bases, with 13 bases between the two germline ends. Looked up from germline, CDR1 is GTSNPN and CDR2 is SVGIG (reference sequence). The CDR3 bases are TGTGCCTGGAATAGGGGAGGAGGTCAGCCCCAGCATTTT. Translated: CAWNRGGGQPQHF.